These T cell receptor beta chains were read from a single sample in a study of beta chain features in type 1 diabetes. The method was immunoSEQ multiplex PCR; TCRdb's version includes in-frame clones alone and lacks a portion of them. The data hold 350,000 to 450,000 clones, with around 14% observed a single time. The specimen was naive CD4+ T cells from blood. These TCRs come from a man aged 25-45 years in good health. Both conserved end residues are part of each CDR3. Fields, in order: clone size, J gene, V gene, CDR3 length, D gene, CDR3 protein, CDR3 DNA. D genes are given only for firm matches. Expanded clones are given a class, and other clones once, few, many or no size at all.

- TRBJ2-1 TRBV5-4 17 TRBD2 CASSAKAGEVGYNEQFF TGTGCCAGCAGCGCGAAGGCGGGGGAGGTTGGCTACAATGAGCAGTTCTTC
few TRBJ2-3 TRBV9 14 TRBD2 CASSLAGETDTQYF TGTGCCAGCAGCCTAGCGGGGGAAACAGATACGCAGTATTTT
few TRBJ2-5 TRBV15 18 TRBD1 CATSEERTGRPLGETQYF TGTGCCACCAGCGAAGAGAGGACAGGCCGACCACTTGGGGAGACCCAGTACTTC
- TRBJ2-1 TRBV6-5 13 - CATLRGRTGEQFF TGTGCCACCCTACGGGGCAGGACCGGTGAGCAGTTCTTC
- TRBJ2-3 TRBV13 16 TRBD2 CASSYRTSGSTDTQYF TGTGCCAGCAGCTACCGGACTAGCGGAAGCACAGATACGCAGTATTTT
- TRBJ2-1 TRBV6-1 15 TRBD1 CASSQGGQGYNEQFF TGTGCCAGCAGTCAGGGGGGACAGGGCTACAATGAGCAGTTCTTC
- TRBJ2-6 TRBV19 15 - CATTDGPVWANVLTF TGTGCCACTACAGACGGGCCGGTTTGGGCCAACGTCCTGACTTTC
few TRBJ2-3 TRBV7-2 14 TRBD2 CASSLTGGPDTQYF TGTGCCAGCAGCTTAACGGGGGGGCCAGATACGCAGTATTTT
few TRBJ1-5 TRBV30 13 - CAWSVGRDQPQHF TGTGCCTGGAGTGTAGGCAGGGATCAGCCCCAGCATTTT
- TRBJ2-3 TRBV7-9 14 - CASSLAGFTDTQYF TGTGCCAGCAGCTTAGCAGGATTCACAGATACGCAGTATTTT
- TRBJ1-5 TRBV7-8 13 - CASSVARNQPQHF TGTGCCAGCAGCGTAGCCCGCAATCAGCCCCAGCATTTT
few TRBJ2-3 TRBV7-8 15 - CASSLVGTQADTQYF TGTGCCAGCAGCTTAGTAGGGACTCAGGCAGATACGCAGTATTTT
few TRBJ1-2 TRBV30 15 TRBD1 CAWSVRADRIYGYTF TGTGCCTGGAGTGTAAGGGCGGACAGGATCTATGGCTACACCTTC
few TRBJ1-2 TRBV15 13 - CATSLDRNYGYTF TGTGCCACCAGCCTGGACAGAAACTATGGCTACACCTTC
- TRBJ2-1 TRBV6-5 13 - CASRAWADNEQFF TGTGCCAGCAGAGCCTGGGCAGACAATGAGCAGTTCTTC
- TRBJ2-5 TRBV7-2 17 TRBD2 CASSLAAGLAGRETQYF TGTGCCAGCAGCTTAGCGGCTGGACTAGCGGGGCGGGAGACCCAGTACTTC
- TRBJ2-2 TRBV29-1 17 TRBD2 CSVEVGGRGSNTGELFF TGCAGCGTTGAAGTTGGCGGGAGGGGTTCGAACACCGGGGAGCTGTTTTTT
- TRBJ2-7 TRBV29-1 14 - CSAYLRDGPYEQYF TGCAGCGCCTATCTCAGGGACGGTCCCTACGAGCAGTACTTC
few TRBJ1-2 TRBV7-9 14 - CASSNAGAFYGYTF TGTGCCAGCAGCAATGCAGGGGCCTTTTATGGCTACACCTTC
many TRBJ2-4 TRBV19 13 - CASSIRGGDIQYF TGTGCCAGTAGTATACGGGGAGGAGACATTCAGTACTTC
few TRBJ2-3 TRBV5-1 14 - CASSFGRRGDTQYF TGCGCCAGCAGCTTTGGTCGGAGAGGTGATACGCAGTATTTT
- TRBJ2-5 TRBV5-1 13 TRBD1 CASSLEGAETQYF TGCGCCAGCAGCTTGGAGGGGGCGGAGACCCAGTACTTC
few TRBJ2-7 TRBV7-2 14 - CASSPAGPSYEQYF TGTGCCAGCAGCCCCGCGGGGCCCAGCTACGAGCAGTACTTC
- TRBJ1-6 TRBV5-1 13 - CASSLGTGQPLHF TGCGCCAGCAGCCTGGGGACCGGGCAGCCCCTCCACTTT
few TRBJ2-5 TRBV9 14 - CASSVDRGPETQYF TGTGCCAGCAGCGTAGACCGAGGGCCAGAGACCCAGTACTTC
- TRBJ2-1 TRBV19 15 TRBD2 CASTALAGPYNEQFF TGTGCCAGTACAGCCCTAGCGGGGCCTTACAATGAGCAGTTCTTC
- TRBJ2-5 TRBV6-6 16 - CASSYITGIGGETQYF TGTGCCAGCAGTTACATAACAGGGATCGGGGGGGAGACCCAGTACTTC
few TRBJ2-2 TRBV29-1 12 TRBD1 CSGGQGAGELFF TGCAGCGGTGGACAGGGGGCCGGGGAGCTGTTTTTT
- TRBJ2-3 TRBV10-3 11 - CASMGGDTQYF TGTGCCAGTATGGGTGGAGATACGCAGTATTTT